This TCR beta chain was captured in a study of cytomegalovirus exposure and HLA in healthy donors. Vbeta (60) and Jbeta (13) primers were used in the PCR. The protocol was immunoSEQ multiplex PCR, while the TCRdb copy is restricted to in-frame clones and leaves out a portion. Altogether 140,000 to 150,000 clones are present, nearly 80% being singletons, with the ten largest covering 1.5% to 2%. There are 12 residues in the CDR3. Trimming took 5 bases from V and 6 from J, leaving 11 bases between them. Germline assignment: CDR1 SGHTA and CDR2 FQGNSA. The material sequenced was PBMCs. The chain links TRBV7-2 to TRBJ2-7; no clear D. This sequence originates from a young woman in good health and CMV-seronegative. CDR3 sequence (DNA): TGTGCCAGCAGCCCGGTCCCCCCCGAGCAGTACTTC. Protein product: CASSPVPPEQYF.